A single sample gave rise to the 28 T cell receptor beta chains below, sequenced in a study of cytomegalovirus exposure and HLA in healthy donors (dated by TCRdb to 2015 to 2018). The library was prepared using the immunoSEQ multiplex PCR assay. For the multiplex PCR, a mixture combining 60 forward primers for TCR Vbeta segments and 13 reverse primers for TCR Jbeta segments was used. TCRdb took this table from immuneACCESS and kept in-frame rearrangements with V and J called. Such tables lack part of the clones; where checked against another copy, unresolved V genes explain under half of the gap, and the rest is unexplained. A total of about 82,000 clones appear in this sample, around 77% of them only once. The ten most abundant clones make up around 3.2% of the sample. The sequencing sample was made of PBMCs. These receptors were obtained from a man over 45 in good health and CMV-seronegative.

V gene TRBV5-1 combines with J gene TRBJ2-2; TRBD1 aligns across 8 bases. The germline V gene encodes CDR1 SGHRS and CDR2 YFSETQ. The trim removed 0 bases at V and 7 bases at J, leaving 5 bases unmatched. The CDR3 spans 15 residues. For the CDR3, the DNA is TGCGCCAGCAGCTTGGGCCAGGGGGCAGTCGGGGAGCTGTTTTTT. It encodes CASSLGQGAVGELFF.

This clone appeared a single time. The gene calls are TRBV28 and TRBJ1-5; 9 nucleotides line up with TRBD1. The J segment lost 1 base and the V segment lost 1 base, leaving 8 bases of the junction unmatched. The CDR3 loop spans 18 amino acids. CDR1 is MDHEN and CDR2 is SYDVKM in the germline V gene. The CDR3 DNA follows: TGTGCCAGCAGTTTATTCACTGCCGGGACAGGGAGCAATCAGCCCCAGCATTTT. As protein: CASSLFTAGTGSNQPQHF.

The chain couples TRBV2 to TRBJ2-5; TRBD2 agrees at 10 bases. CDR1 is SNHLY, CDR2 FYNNEI, per germline. The CDR3 consists of 17 residues. The ends lost 2 bases at V and 7 bases at J; junction bases unmatched: 13. The CDR3: CASSETRYTGTSVTQYF. CDR3 in DNA: TGTGCCAGCAGTGAAACGCGTTACACCGGGACTAGCGTGACCCAGTACTTC.

This chain joins TRBV6-5 and TRBJ2-3; D unresolved. CDR3 size: 13 residues. The germline V gene encodes CDR1 MNHEY and CDR2 SVGAGI. DNA of the CDR3: TGTGCGGCTCGCCACCCAAGCACAGATACGCAGTATTTT. It codes for CAARHPSTDTQYF.

The rearrangement links TRBV19 to TRBJ2-1, with 8 bases aligning to TRBD2. V shed 8 bases, J shed 0 bases, and the junction held 6 bases outside the gene matches. The CDR3 spans 15 residues. Germline lookup yields CDR1 LNHDA and CDR2 SQIVND (reference sequence). The CDR3 sequence: CASAPGGPSYNEQFF. For the CDR3, the DNA is TGTGCCAGTGCGCCGGGGGGGCCCTCCTACAATGAGCAGTTCTTC.

V gene TRBV6-5 combines with J gene TRBJ1-2; TRBD1 aligns across 8 bases. Germline assignment: CDR1 MNHEY and CDR2 SVGAGI. The CDR3 spans 15 residues. J lost 3 bases, V lost 0 bases, and 3 bases had no gene match. The DNA of the CDR3 is TGTGCCAGCAGTTACTCGACAGGGGCCTACTATGGCTACACCTTC. Amino acids: CASSYSTGAYYGYTF.

The chain uses TRBV6-6 and TRBJ2-6, with D hard to call. CDR1 and CDR2 (germline): MNHNY, SVGAGI (reference sequence). The CDR3 is made up of 15 amino acids. The V and J ends lost 3 bases and 0 bases respectively, with 6 bases between them. The CDR3 DNA reads TGTGCCAGCAGTTATTCGGTCTCTGGGGCCAACGTCCTGACTTTC. It codes for CASSYSVSGANVLTF.

The rearrangement joins TRBV7-6 to TRBJ2-1; D possibly corresponds to TRBD2 (6 bases). V gave up 5 bases and J gave up 8 bases, with 13 bases separating them. Germline CDR1 is SGHVS and CDR2 is FNYEAQ. This CDR3 spans 13 amino acids. CDR3 loop: CASSQRLVHEQFF. CDR3 coding DNA: TGTGCCAGCAGCCAACGACTAGTCCATGAGCAGTTCTTC.

The chain uses TRBV10-3 and TRBJ2-5; TRBD1 aligns across 9 bases. The CDR3 extends over 15 amino acids. With 10 bases clipped from V and 5 bases from J, the junction kept 14 bases outside the gene matches. In germline, CDR1 is ENHRY, CDR2 SYGVKD. The CDR3 here is CASKGQGGGRETQYF. The CDR3 DNA reads as TGTGCCAGCAAGGGACAGGGCGGGGGCAGGGAGACCCAGTACTTC.

The chain combines TRBV7-6 with TRBJ2-5, with D unresolved. The CDR3 sequence is 11 residues long. Germline assignment: CDR1 SGHVS and CDR2 FNYEAQ. The germline V and J ends were trimmed by 4 bases and 3 bases, with 3 bases remaining between them. CDR3 region: CASSSEETQYF. CDR3 sequence (DNA): TGTGCCAGCAGCTCGGAAGAGACCCAGTACTTC. Looking up the rest from reference TRBV7-6 and TRBJ2-5 gives the full variable domain: GAGVSQSPRYKVTKRGQDVALRCDPISGHVSLYWYRQALGQGPEFLTYFNYEAQQDKSGLPNDRFSAERPEGSISTLTIQRTEQRDSAMYRCASSSEETQYFGPGTRLLVL.

The chain carries TRBV10-2 and TRBJ2-3; D is undetermined. The CDR3 is 17 residues long. The germline CDR1 and CDR2 sequences are WSHSY and SAAADI. V was clipped by 0 bases and J by 5 bases, with 18 bases between them. The CDR3 sequence is CASSESVTWRKLDTQYF. In DNA, the CDR3 is TGCGCCAGCAGTGAGTCGGTAACCTGGCGGAAGTTAGATACGCAGTATTTT.

The chain is built from TRBV4-1 and TRBJ1-2; no clear D gene. CDR3 length equals 15 residues. The V end was cut by 0 bases, the J end by 8 bases, with 16 bases between. From germline, CDR1 is MGHRA and CDR2 YSYEKL. The DNA for the CDR3 is TGCGCCAGCAGCCAAGAGTGGCTCCAAGGGAGAGGCTACACCTTC. Translating it yields CASSQEWLQGRGYTF.

The chain joins TRBV7-8 to TRBJ2-7; perhaps TRBD2 as D (6 bases). Germline V lookup: CDR1 SGHVS, CDR2 FQNEAQ. V lost 1 base and J lost 0, with 10 bases in between. This CDR3 is built from 15 residues. CDR3 bases: TGTGCCAGCAGCTTAGTGGACGGGAGCTCCTACGAGCAGTACTTC. It specifies CASSLVDGSSYEQYF.

The chain couples TRBV15 to TRBJ2-5; TRBD2 might be the D (6 bases). Per the germline V gene, CDR1 is LNHNV and CDR2 is YYDKDF (reference sequence). The CDR3 extends over 16 amino acids. V lost 0 bases and J lost 4, with 15 bases in between. CDR3 DNA: TGTGCCACCAGCAGAGACCGGGCAGCCGGGGGAGAGACCCAGTACTTC. It is translated as CATSRDRAAGGETQYF.

V is TRBV29-1 and J is TRBJ2-3; the D gene is possibly TRBD1 (5 bases). CDR1 SQVTM and CDR2 ANQGSEA come from the germline V gene. The CDR3 is 15 residues long. V was shortened by 7 bases and J by 2 bases, with 19 bases between the two germline ends. Written as DNA, the CDR3 is TGCAGCGCCCGTGGTGGGGCAGGGAACACAGATACGCAGTATTTT. Translation gives CSARGGAGNTDTQYF.

V is TRBV4-3 and J is TRBJ1-4, with TRBD1 identical over 9 bases. Germline trimming cut 4 bases from V and 5 bases from J; bases unmatched to any gene: 8. Per germline, CDR1 LGHNA and CDR2 YSLEER. The length of the CDR3 is 16 residues. The CDR3 loop is CASSPRTGVGNEKLFF. The CDR3 DNA is TGCGCCAGCAGCCCGCGGACAGGGGTCGGAAATGAAAAACTGTTTTTT.

This clone was seen a few times. The rearrangement joins TRBV6-6 to TRBJ2-7; D remains ambiguous. Germline V gene data show CDR1 as MNHNY and CDR2 as SVGAGI (reference sequence). This CDR3 contains 12 residues. V lost 7 bases and J 7 bases, leaving 14 bases between the germline ends. In DNA, the CDR3 is TGTGCCAGCACCCGGGTCCTCGGGGAGCAGTACTTC. Residues: CASTRVLGEQYF.

As for this clone: The junction differs from germline at one of its ends, possibly a read error. V usage is TRBV7-9 and J usage is TRBJ1-1, with unresolved D. The germline V gene encodes CDR1 SEHNR and CDR2 FQNEAQ (reference sequence). The CDR3 totals 13 residues. CDR3 in DNA: TGTTCCAGCAGGTCGACATCGAACACTGAAGCTTTCTTT. This encodes CSSRSTSNTEAFF. Together with reference TRBV7-9 and TRBJ1-1, the CDR3 gives the full variable domain: DTGVSQNPRHKITKRGQNVTFRCDPISEHNRLYWYRQTLGQGPEFLTYFQNEAQLEKSRLLSDRFSAERPKGSFSTLEIQRTEQGDSAMYLCSSRSTSNTEAFFGQGTRLTVV.

The J gene is TRBJ2-5, the V gene TRBV6-5; 10 bases fit TRBD2. V shed 6 bases and J 6 bases; nucleotides not matched to a gene: 7. This CDR3 is built from 14 residues. Germline V gene data show CDR1 as MNHEY and CDR2 as SVGAGI. CDR3 residues: CASRTPSGGKTQYF. The CDR3 bases are TGTGCCAGCAGAACCCCTAGCGGGGGAAAGACCCAGTACTTC.

The V call is TRBV19, the J call TRBJ2-2, with D possibly matching TRBD2 (5 bases). Germline loops: CDR1 LNHDA, CDR2 SQIVND (reference sequence). CDR3 size: 17 residues. Trimming took 5 bases from V and 0 from J, leaving 16 bases between them. CDR3 in amino acids: CASSPRGIGSNTGELFF. The CDR3 region has the DNA TGTGCCAGTAGTCCCCGGGGAATAGGTTCGAACACCGGGGAGCTGTTTTTT.

This clone was seen only a few times. The chain is built from TRBV5-6 and TRBJ2-3, with TRBD1 identical over 9 bases. Trimming removed 4 bases from V and 4 bases from J; junction bases left unmatched: 10. The CDR3 covers 16 residues. Germline-derived CDR1 and CDR2 are SGHDT and YYEEEE. The chain's CDR3 is CASSPAGTGKSDTQYF. The CDR3 coding sequence is TGTGCCAGCAGCCCGGCCGGGACAGGGAAATCAGATACGCAGTATTTT.

This chain connects TRBV2 to TRBJ1-4; no reliable D call. This CDR3 contains 15 residues. Germline CDR1 reads SNHLY; CDR2 reads FYNNEI. V lost 7 bases and J lost 0, with 12 bases in between. The CDR3 DNA is TGTGCCAGCACCGTCAGGTTAGCAACTAATGAAAAACTGTTTTTT. Amino acid sequence: CASTVRLATNEKLFF. Supplemented by reference TRBV2 and TRBJ1-4, the full variable domain reads EPEVTQTPSHQVTQMGQEVILRCVPISNHLYFYWYRQILGQKVEFLVSFYNNEISEKSEIFDDQFSVERPDGSNFTLKIRSTKLEDSAMYFCASTVRLATNEKLFFGSGTQLSVL.

The chain uses TRBV4-1 and TRBJ1-4; 8 bases are shared with TRBD1. Germline V lookup: CDR1 MGHRA, CDR2 YSYEKL. CDR3 length equals 15 residues. The J segment lost 8 bases and the V segment lost 2 bases, leaving 7 bases of the junction unmatched. The CDR3 sequence is CASSQPDRGGEKLFF. The CDR3 coding sequence is TGCGCCAGCAGCCAACCAGACAGGGGCGGAGAAAAACTGTTTTTT.

This chain connects TRBV28 to TRBJ2-1; a weak D match, TRBD1 (6 bases). This CDR3 region has 11 residues. Per germline, CDR1 MDHEN and CDR2 SYDVKM. Trimming cost V 8 bases and J 13 bases, with 15 bases left between them. The CDR3: CASSSEGVQFF. The CDR3 nucleotides read TGTGCCAGCTCCAGTGAGGGGGTCCAGTTCTTC.

V and J are TRBV25-1 and TRBJ1-6; 7 positions agree with TRBD1. Germline assignment: CDR1 MGHDK and CDR2 SYGVNS. This CDR3 is built from 14 residues. The trim removed 4 bases at V and 6 bases at J, leaving 3 bases unmatched. Written as DNA, the CDR3 is TGTGCCAGCAGTGGTGGGACAGTTAATTCACCCCTCCACTTT. Protein product: CASSGGTVNSPLHF. Based on the CDR3 plus reference TRBV25-1 and TRBJ1-6, the full variable domain is EADIYQTPRYLVIGTGKKITLECSQTMGHDKMYWYQQDPGMELHLIHYSYGVNSTEKGDLSSESTVSRIRTEHFPLTLESARPSHTSQYLCASSGGTVNSPLHFGNGTRLTVT.

The rearrangement uses TRBV7-6 and TRBJ2-5; no clear D gene. Judging by the DNA end, TRBJ2-7 fits better; the J call may be wrong. The CDR3 covers 13 residues. Germline CDR1 reads SGHVS; CDR2 reads FNYEAQ. The CDR3 reads CASSLGPNYEQYF. The CDR3 DNA sequence: TGTGCCAGCAGCTTAGGACCCAACTACGAGCAGTACTTC.

This clone was counted once. The chain employs TRBV4-1 and TRBJ2-7; 7 nucleotides match TRBD1. CDR3 length: 16 amino acids. The ends lost 0 bases at V and 2 bases at J; junction bases unmatched: 7. From germline, CDR1 is MGHRA and CDR2 YSYEKL. CDR3 in amino acids: CASSQDLSQGAYEQYF. The CDR3 DNA is TGCGCCAGCAGCCAAGATCTTTCCCAGGGGGCCTACGAGCAGTACTTC.

The gene calls are TRBV7-2 and TRBJ2-6; no definite D call. This CDR3 contains 13 residues. Germline-derived CDR1 and CDR2 are SGHTA and FQGNSA. The ends were cut back, 8 bases at V and 0 bases at J, with 5 bases in the middle. Here the CDR3 reads CASVYSGANVLTF. CDR3 in DNA: TGTGCCAGCGTCTACTCTGGGGCCAACGTCCTGACTTTC. The variable domain in full, completed from reference TRBV7-2 and TRBJ2-6, reads GAGVSQSPSNKVTEKGKDVELRCDPISGHTALYWYRQSLGQGLEFLIYFQGNSAPDKSGLPSDRFSAERTGGSVSTLTIQRTQQEDSAVYLCASVYSGANVLTFGAGSRLTVL.